A selection of T cell receptor beta chains follows, all from one sample in a study of cytomegalovirus exposure and HLA in healthy donors. Sequenced by immunoSEQ multiplex PCR; TCRdb stores in-frame clones only, minus some. The sample yields some 150,000 clones, more than 60% seen once. What was sequenced was PBMCs. These receptors were obtained from a human donor in good health. CDR3s include the opening cysteine and the closing phenylalanine or tryptophan. A D gene is named only where the DNA matches it firmly. Clone sizes are given selectively: once, few, many, or a class where the clone is expanded.

d_gene	abundance	v_gene	j_gene	CDR3nt	CDR3aa
NA	few	TRBV4-3	TRBJ2-7	TGCGCCAGCAGCCAAGGGCCGGCGCGGCAGGGCTACGAGCAGTACTTC	CASSQGPARQGYEQYF
NA	NA	TRBV2	TRBJ1-1	TGTGCCAGCAGTGGAGAGACAGGTCAAGCCGGCACTGAAGCTTTCTTT	CASSGETGQAGTEAFF
NA	few	TRBV5-8	TRBJ1-4	TGTGCCAGCAGCTTGGGTCAGGGGATTGAAAAACTGTTTTTT	CASSLGQGIEKLFF
NA	NA	TRBV6-8	TRBJ1-3	TGTGCCAGCAGTTACTCGGACATCAGCTCTGGAAACACCATATATTTT	CASSYSDISSGNTIYF
NA	NA	TRBV5-4	TRBJ1-2	TGTGCCAGCAGCAGGGACACTAACTATGGCTACACCTTC	CASSRDTNYGYTF
TRBD1	NA	TRBV5-5	TRBJ2-7	TGTGCCAGCAGCTGGACAGGGCCTACCTACGAGCAGTACTTC	CASSWTGPTYEQYF
NA	NA	TRBV30	TRBJ1-1	TGTGCCTGGGATCTCGGGGGTACTGAAGCTTTCTTT	CAWDLGGTEAFF
TRBD1	NA	TRBV29-1	TRBJ1-4	TGCAGCGTAACCGGGACAGGGGGTGAAAAACTGTTTTTT	CSVTGTGGEKLFF
TRBD2	NA	TRBV18	TRBJ2-5	TGTGCCAGCTCACCACTCACTAGCGGGGCACAAGAGACCCAGTACTTC	CASSPLTSGAQETQYF
NA	NA	TRBV6-5	TRBJ2-7	TGTGCCAGCAGTTACTCGCAATCAGGGATTTACGAGCAGTACTTC	CASSYSQSGIYEQYF
TRBD1	NA	TRBV6-6	TRBJ1-1	TGTGCCAGCAGTAACAGGGGATCCACTGAAGCTTTCTTT	CASSNRGSTEAFF
NA	NA	TRBV7-6	TRBJ1-4	TGTGCCAGCAGCTTACAGGGGTTGGATGAAAAACTGTTTTTT	CASSLQGLDEKLFF
TRBD1	once	TRBV5-1	TRBJ1-1	TGCGCCAGCAGCTTGACAGGGGGCAGAAGCACTGAAGCTTTCTTT	CASSLTGGRSTEAFF
TRBD1	NA	TRBV7-6	TRBJ2-1	TGTGCCAGCAGCCTGGACAGGGTTGACAATGAGCAGTTCTTC	CASSLDRVDNEQFF
TRBD1	NA	TRBV5-1	TRBJ2-3	TGCGCCAGCAGCTCCCAGGGGGCCTTAAGCACAGATACGCAGTATTTT	CASSSQGALSTDTQYF
TRBD2	NA	TRBV10-3	TRBJ2-3	TGTGCCATCAGTGAGAGGAGTAGCGGGGGGGCCGACGGTACGCAGTATTTT	CAISERSSGGADGTQYF
NA	NA	TRBV5-6	TRBJ1-1	TGTGCCAGCAGCACCCCTGGAGGGAACACTGAAGCTTTCTTT	CASSTPGGNTEAFF
TRBD2	once	TRBV7-6	TRBJ2-5	TGTGCCAGCAGCTTAGCACCCAGCGGGGGGGAGACCCAGTACTTC	CASSLAPSGGETQYF
NA	NA	TRBV18	TRBJ2-3	TGTGCCAGCTCACCAAACAGGGTGGACACAGATACGCAGTATTTT	CASSPNRVDTDTQYF
NA	NA	TRBV7-9	TRBJ1-4	TGTGCCAGCAGCGCTCCGGGGAAAGAAAAACTGTTTTTT	CASSAPGKEKLFF
TRBD1	NA	TRBV6-1	TRBJ1-5	TGTGCCAGCAGTGAGCTAGGGACAGGCGACACTCAGCCCCAGCATTTT	CASSELGTGDTQPQHF
TRBD1	NA	TRBV9	TRBJ2-1	TGTGCCAGCAGCGTAGGAGGGGACAGGGTAACCAATGAGCAGTTCTTC	CASSVGGDRVTNEQFF
NA	once	TRBV2	TRBJ1-3	TGTGCCAGCACCGGGACACGCGGAAACACCATATATTTT	CASTGTRGNTIYF
NA	NA	TRBV27	TRBJ1-1	TGTGCCAGCAGTTTATTTGATGGGGGAGGGGCTTTCTTT	CASSLFDGGGAFF
NA	NA	TRBV5-1	TRBJ1-1	TGCGCCAGCAGCTTGGAGGTGGAGAAAATTGAAGCTTTCTTT	CASSLEVEKIEAFF
TRBD1	NA	TRBV30	TRBJ2-7	TGTGCCGGTAGGGACAGGCACTACGAGCAGTACTTC	CAGRDRHYEQYF
NA	few	TRBV6-1	TRBJ2-2	TGTGCCAGCAGTACCGGGGTCACCGGGGAGCTGTTTTTT	CASSTGVTGELFF
TRBD1	NA	TRBV9	TRBJ1-1	TGTGCCAGCAGCGTAGGGGAGGGACAGGGGAACACTGAAGCTTTCTTT	CASSVGEGQGNTEAFF
TRBD2	NA	TRBV10-3	TRBJ2-1	TGTGCCATCAGTGAGCACGCTAGCGGGGCCTACAATGAGCAGTTCTTC	CAISEHASGAYNEQFF
NA	once	TRBV18	TRBJ1-2	TGTGCCAGCTCCACACCGGCCGGGATAAACTATGGCTACACCTTC	CASSTPAGINYGYTF
NA	NA	TRBV7-6	TRBJ1-2	TGTGCCAGCAGCTTAAGCTTTAACAGGGAAGGAGATGGCTACACCTTC	CASSLSFNREGDGYTF
NA	once	TRBV6-1	TRBJ1-1	TGTGCCAGCAGTCCGACAGCGAACACTGAAGCTTTCTTT	CASSPTANTEAFF
NA	NA	TRBV14	TRBJ1-2	TGTGCCAGCAGCCTGACTGCTGGGGGCTACACCTTC	CASSLTAGGYTF
TRBD1	once	TRBV5-4	TRBJ1-2	TGTGCCAGCAGACTGGACAGGGCGGGCGGCTACACCTTC	CASRLDRAGGYTF
TRBD1	few	TRBV10-2	TRBJ1-6	TGCGCCAGCAATGAAAACAGGGGAGGCGATTCACCCCTCCACTTT	CASNENRGGDSPLHF
TRBD2	once	TRBV18	TRBJ2-7	TGTGCCAGCTCACCTGGGACTAGCGAAAACTCCTACGAGCAGTACTTC	CASSPGTSENSYEQYF
TRBD2	NA	TRBV5-1	TRBJ2-3	TGCGCCAGCAGCTTGGGGGCCGGACTAGCGGGGGACCTCACAGATACGCAGTATTTT	CASSLGAGLAGDLTDTQYF
NA	NA	TRBV7-9	TRBJ1-2	TGTGCCAGCAGCTCACCGAGCGCAGGGTCGGGCTATGGCTACACCTTC	CASSSPSAGSGYGYTF
TRBD2	NA	TRBV7-3	TRBJ2-1	TGTGCCAGCAGCTCTTTCGGGGGGGGCTACAATGAGCAGTTCTTC	CASSSFGGGYNEQFF
TRBD1	few	TRBV27	TRBJ1-2	TGTGCCAGCAGTTTACTACAGGGGGTCCATGGCTACACCTTC	CASSLLQGVHGYTF
TRBD1	NA	TRBV5-1	TRBJ2-1	TGCGCCAGCAGCTTCTTATTACAGGGGGATGAGCAGTTCTTC	CASSFLLQGDEQFF
NA	NA	TRBV18	TRBJ2-3	TGTGCCAGCTCACCCCGGACTAGCACAGATACGCAGTATTTT	CASSPRTSTDTQYF
NA	few	TRBV6-1	TRBJ1-3	TGTGCCAGCAGTGATAATCGACACCCGGGGGGCACCATATATTTT	CASSDNRHPGGTIYF
NA	NA	TRBV4-1	TRBJ2-1	TGCGCCAGCAGCCAAGGGTCGAGGGAGTGGAATGAGCAGTTCTTC	CASSQGSREWNEQFF
NA	NA	TRBV25-1	TRBJ1-2	TGTGCCAGCAGTGAACCGGCGCGGGGTGGCTACACCTTC	CASSEPARGGYTF
NA	NA	TRBV20-1	TRBJ2-7	TGCAGTTGTAGGCGGGGATACGAGCAGTACTTC	CSCRRGYEQYF
NA	few	TRBV2	TRBJ2-3	TGTGCCAGCAGTGTCTATGCAGATACGCAGTATTTT	CASSVYADTQYF
NA	few	TRBV10-3	TRBJ1-2	TGTGCCATCGATGAGGGGGATCGGGGCTACACCTTC	CAIDEGDRGYTF
NA	NA	TRBV9	TRBJ1-5	TGTGCCAGCAGCCCTCAGAGGGCGGGTCAGCCCCAGCATTTT	CASSPQRAGQPQHF
TRBD1	NA	TRBV27	TRBJ2-1	TGTGCCAGCACCCTTACAGGGGGCAACTTCTACAATGAGCAGTTCTTC	CASTLTGGNFYNEQFF
NA	few	TRBV2	TRBJ1-2	TGTGCCAGCAGACAGACACCCGCTAACTATGGCTACACCTTC	CASRQTPANYGYTF
NA	once	TRBV4-3	TRBJ1-6	TGCGCCAGCAGCCAGGGGAGCTCCTATAATTCACCCCTCCACTTT	CASSQGSSYNSPLHF
NA	NA	TRBV6-6	TRBJ2-3	TGTGCCAGCATCAGGGGGGAGGGCACAGATACGCAGTATTTT	CASIRGEGTDTQYF
TRBD1	NA	TRBV11-3	TRBJ1-4	TGTGCCAGCAGCCCCCCGGGACAGGGGAATGAAAAACTGTTTTTT	CASSPPGQGNEKLFF
TRBD1	NA	TRBV7-9	TRBJ1-2	TGTGCCAGCAGCCCAGGAGGGACAGGGTACTATGGCTACACCTTC	CASSPGGTGYYGYTF
NA	NA	TRBV19	TRBJ2-2	TGTGCCAGTAGTATGTGGCAGAACACCGGGGAGCTGTTTTTT	CASSMWQNTGELFF
TRBD2	NA	TRBV27	TRBJ2-1	TGTGCCAGCAGTCCGGCGGGACTAGCCTCGGGTCACGGTGAGCAGTTCTTC	CASSPAGLASGHGEQFF
TRBD1	NA	TRBV19	TRBJ2-2	TGTGCCAGTACTACAGGGGGCCGTCGAACCGGGGAGCTGTTTTTT	CASTTGGRRTGELFF
NA	NA	TRBV7-3	TRBJ1-1	TGTGCCAGCAGCCCAGGGGTTTCCTTGAACACTGAAGCTTTCTTT	CASSPGVSLNTEAFF